These 20 T cell receptor beta chains were all obtained from the same sample, sequenced in a study of Tregs in tolerant kidney transplant recipients. This table comes from immunoSEQ multiplex PCR, and its TCRdb copy is limited to in-frame clones, with some not included. The table lists about 240,000 clones, roughly four fifths of them singletons. Sequences were obtained from CD4+ T cells from blood. These receptors were collected from a human donor in good health.

The chain is built from TRBV2 and TRBJ1-3; TRBD1 might be the D (5 bases). Germline V CDR1 and CDR2: SNHLY, FYNNEI. V was shortened by 4 bases and J by 0 bases, with 10 bases between the two germline ends. This CDR3 contains 15 residues. CDR3 sequence reads: CASSARGTSGNTIYF. CDR3 nucleotide sequence: TGTGCCAGCAGTGCACGTGGGACCTCTGGAAACACCATATATTTT.

V and J are TRBV7-3 and TRBJ1-1; maybe TRBD1 (5 bases). Germline CDR1 and CDR2: SGHTA and FQGTGA. The CDR3 totals 15 residues. Trimming pared 3 bases from V and 0 bases from J, leaving 11 bases between. Written as DNA, the CDR3 is TGTGCCAGCAGCTTGGGGACGGTAATGAACACTGAAGCTTTCTTT. This sequence encodes CASSLGTVMNTEAFF.

The gene calls are TRBV18 and TRBJ1-1; D perhaps matches TRBD1 (6 bases). V lost 3 bases and J lost 2, with 28 bases in between. Germline-derived CDR1 and CDR2 are KGHSH and LQKENI. CDR3 length: 20 amino acids. The CDR3 protein is CASSPLQGIAVGHTNTEAFF. The CDR3 nucleotides are TGTGCCAGCTCACCCTTACAGGGTATCGCGGTCGGACATACAAACACTGAAGCTTTCTTT.

J is TRBJ1-3 and V is TRBV9; D unclear. CDR1 SGDLS and CDR2 YYNGEE come from the germline V gene. Trimming removed 0 bases from V and 0 bases from J, with 10 bases in between. The CDR3 is made up of 16 amino acids. The CDR3 loop reads CASSVEPSHSGNTIYF. In DNA, the CDR3 is TGTGCCAGCAGCGTAGAGCCGAGCCACTCTGGAAACACCATATATTTT.

V usage is TRBV20-1 and J usage is TRBJ1-1, with D hard to call. The CDR3 is made up of 11 amino acids. Germline assignment: CDR1 DFQATT and CDR2 SNEGSKA (reference sequence). Written as DNA, the CDR3 is TGCAATCCAAGGCATGATACTGAAGCTTTCTTT. Residues: CNPRHDTEAFF.

This clone was detected a few times. The V call is TRBV2, the J call TRBJ2-1; 9 positions agree with TRBD1. Germline V lookup: CDR1 SNHLY, CDR2 FYNNEI. The CDR3 is 14 amino acids. The trim removed 5 bases at V and 8 bases at J, leaving 7 bases unmatched. CDR3 residues: CASSPRTGDDEQFF. The CDR3 bases are TGTGCCAGCAGTCCACGGACAGGGGACGATGAGCAGTTCTTC.

V usage is TRBV6-6 and J usage is TRBJ1-5, with D possibly being TRBD1 (6 bases). The CDR3 extends over 16 amino acids. Trimming cost V 7 bases and J 1 base, with 17 bases left between them. Germline CDR1 reads MNHNY; CDR2 reads SVGAGI (reference sequence). CDR3 sequence reads: CASTYSGGGSNQPQHF. DNA for the CDR3: TGTGCCAGCACCTACTCCGGGGGCGGGAGCAATCAGCCCCAGCATTTT.

The V call is TRBV6-1, the J call TRBJ2-7, with D maybe TRBD2 (6 bases). The length of the CDR3 is 15 residues. V lost 0 bases, J lost 3 bases, and 12 bases lay in between. Germline-derived CDR1 and CDR2 are MNHNS and SASEGT. The CDR3 spells CASSEAWRGGYEQYF. The CDR3 DNA sequence: TGTGCCAGCAGTGAAGCGTGGAGGGGAGGCTACGAGCAGTACTTC.

DNA for the CDR3: TGTGCCAGTAAACGACTAGCGGGGGGTTCCACCGGGGAGCTGTTTTTT. Protein product: CASKRLAGGSTGELFF. The chain uses TRBV19 and TRBJ2-2, with 13 bases matching TRBD2. Per germline, CDR1 LNHDA and CDR2 SQIVND (reference sequence). The junction had 6 bases not matched to a gene; V was cut back by 7 bases and J by 4 bases. CDR3 length: 16 residues. The entire variable domain, with the rest obtained from reference TRBV19 and TRBJ2-2, is as follows: DGGITQSPKYLFRKEGQNVTLSCEQNLNHDAMYWYRQDPGQGLRLIYYSQIVNDFQKGDIAEGYSVSREKKESFPLTVTSAQKNPTAFYLCASKRLAGGSTGELFFGEGSRLTVL.

The chain couples TRBV15 to TRBJ2-7, with 7 bases matching TRBD2. The V gene end was trimmed by 0 bases and the J gene end by 1 base; junction bases not matched to a gene: 6. This CDR3 region has 16 residues. Germline CDR1 LNHNV, CDR2 YYDKDF (reference sequence). CDR3 nucleotide sequence: TGTGCCACCAGCAGAGACAGGGAGGGAAGATCCTACGAGCAGTACTTC. Its translation: CATSRDREGRSYEQYF.

V usage is TRBV7-9 and J usage is TRBJ1-2; TRBD1 matches at 7 bases. Unmatched junction bases numbered 8, after V lost 3 bases and J lost 4 bases. CDR3 length: 15 residues. Germline CDR1 SEHNR, CDR2 FQNEAQ (reference sequence). CDR3 protein: CASSFGTAGVYGYTF. CDR3 coding DNA: TGTGCCAGCAGCTTCGGGACAGCCGGCGTCTATGGCTACACCTTC.

The gene calls are TRBV18 and TRBJ2-5; D is ambiguous. The last part of the DNA fits TRBJ2-7 better; the J call may be wrong. This CDR3 has 14 residues. The germline V gene encodes CDR1 KGHSH and CDR2 LQKENI. The CDR3 nucleotides are TGTGCCAGCTCACCAGGCAGGAGCTCCTACGAGCAGTACTTC. Translating gives CASSPGRSSYEQYF.

The chain has TRBV6-5 and TRBJ2-5; 12 bases match TRBD1. The CDR3 runs to 15 residues. J gave up 11 bases and V 5 bases, and 12 bases lay outside the gene matches. Germline V lookup: CDR1 MNHEY, CDR2 SVGAGI. The DNA for the CDR3 is TGTGCCAGCAGTGTTACCGGGACAGGGGGCTCCTTACAGTACTTC. Translating it yields CASSVTGTGGSLQYF.

The V gene is TRBV5-1, the J gene TRBJ2-6, with D uncertain. Trimming took off 2 bases at V and 2 bases at J, with 14 bases between the two ends. Germline assignment: CDR1 SGHRS and CDR2 YFSETQ. CDR3 size: 17 residues. CDR3 coding DNA: TGCGCCAGCAGCTTTTGGGGTACCCGCCCTGGGGCCAACGTCCTGACTTTC. Translating it yields CASSFWGTRPGANVLTF.

The gene calls are TRBV7-9 and TRBJ1-6, with 8 positions matching TRBD1. The CDR3 extends over 15 amino acids. CDR1 and CDR2 from the germline V gene are SEHNR and FQNEAQ (reference sequence). The V and J ends lost 5 bases and 10 bases, in that order; junction bases with no gene match: 10. CDR3 nucleotides: TGTGCCAGCAGCGCTCAGGGGGCACTGAGATCACCCCTCCACTTT. Encoded protein: CASSAQGALRSPLHF.

This sequence joins TRBV10-1 and TRBJ1-2; weak D call: TRBD1 (5 bases). In germline, CDR1 is WNHNN, CDR2 SYGVQD (reference sequence). This CDR3 contains 14 residues. V lost 2 bases, J lost 8 bases, and 15 bases lay in between. CDR3 region: CASSETAGTVGYTF. In DNA, the CDR3 is TGCGCCAGCAGTGAGACTGCCGGGACTGTCGGCTACACCTTC.

This chain connects TRBV5-1 to TRBJ1-6; no firm D call. CDR1 SGHRS and CDR2 YFSETQ come from the germline V gene. The CDR3 has 15 residues. The V end was cut by 4 bases, the J end by 2 bases, with 10 bases between. In nucleotides, the CDR3 is TGCGCCAGCAGCCCGGGAATTACCTATAATTCACCCCTCCACTTT. Amino acid sequence: CASSPGITYNSPLHF. Together with reference TRBV5-1 and TRBJ1-6, the CDR3 gives the full variable domain: KAGVTQTPRYLIKTRGQQVTLSCSPISGHRSVSWYQQTPGQGLQFLFEYFSETQRNKGNFPGRFSGRQFSNSRSEMNVSTLELGDSALYLCASSPGITYNSPLHFGNGTRLTVT.

The J gene is TRBJ2-7, the V gene TRBV19; possibly TRBD1 or TRBD2 for D (5 bases each). Germline V CDR1 and CDR2: LNHDA, SQIVND (reference sequence). The V and J ends lost 6 bases and 3 bases respectively, with 12 bases between them. The CDR3 sequence is 13 residues long. The DNA of the CDR3 is TGTGCCAGTAGGGGACGTTTTGACTACGAGCAGTACTTC. It is translated as CASRGRFDYEQYF.

The rearrangement uses TRBV30 and TRBJ1-2; perhaps TRBD1 as D (6 bases). Germline V gene sequence: CDR1 GTSNPN, CDR2 SVGIG (reference sequence). CDR3 size: 14 residues. V was cut by 0 bases and J by 4 bases, with 12 bases left in between. DNA for the CDR3: TGTGCCTGGAGTGTACCAGGGGTGAGCTATGGCTACACCTTC. It codes for CAWSVPGVSYGYTF. The full variable domain, its missing parts supplied by reference TRBV30 and TRBJ1-2, is SQTIHQWPATLVQPVGSPLSLECTVEGTSNPNLYWYRQAAGRGLQLLFYSVGIGQISSEVPQNLSASRPQDRQFILSSKKLLLSDSGFYLCAWSVPGVSYGYTFGSGTRLTVV.

V and J are TRBV30 and TRBJ1-5; a possible D gene is TRBD1 (5 bases). V dropped 2 bases and J dropped 3 bases, with 8 bases sitting between them. The germline V gene encodes CDR1 GTSNPN and CDR2 SVGIG (reference sequence). CDR3 length: 13 amino acids. CDR3 residues: CAWSPGANQPQHF. The CDR3 DNA reads TGTGCCTGGAGTCCCGGGGCCAATCAGCCCCAGCATTTT.